The 20 T cell receptor beta chains in this list originate from one sample, sequenced in a study of T cells after yellow fever vaccination (dated by TCRdb to about 2019). The protocol used for the library was 5' RACE. TCRdb shows the sequencer as Illumina HiSeq 2500. Using fastp trimming at Q25 and MiXCR clonotype assembly, TCRdb reanalyzed the public sequencing data and kept in-frame beta chains. Under each unique CDR3 protein, matching rows form one entry showing the most common genes and DNA. This sample comprises approximately 300,000 distinct CDR3 sequences, 10% to 15% of them detected only once. The ten largest clonotypes hold 0.45% to 0.65% of the sample. Per the publication, the treatment or condition label means: live attenuated yellow fever vaccine strain. The sample was CD4+ T cells sorted from PBMCs, taken 45 days after the yellow fever booster vaccination. These receptor sequences come from a man aged 25 to 40 who received the YFV17D yellow fever vaccine.

This clonotype was detected only a few times. The rearrangement joins TRBV20-1 to TRBJ2-5; perhaps D is TRBD1 or TRBD2 (5 bases each). The CDR3 consists of 15 residues. Germline lookup yields CDR1 DFQATT and CDR2 SNEGSKA (reference sequence). V lost 6 bases and J lost 6, with 23 bases in between. The CDR3 bases are TGCAGTGCCTACCCGGGGACGAGCGGAGTGAAGACCCAGTACTTC. It yields the protein CSAYPGTSGVKTQYF.

This clonotype was found a few times. The rearrangement joins TRBV5-6 to TRBJ1-5; no clear D. Trimming pared 4 bases from V and 3 bases from J, leaving 20 bases between. CDR1 and CDR2 from the germline V gene are SGHDT and YYEEEE. The CDR3 length is 17 residues. CDR3 sequence (DNA): TGTGCCAGCAGCCGAGACGGGGAAGCTAACCTCAATCAGCCCCAGCATTTT. Amino acid sequence: CASSRDGEANLNQPQHF.

This clonotype occurred a few times. This sequence joins TRBV27 and TRBJ2-1; D unresolved. CDR1 and CDR2 (germline): MNHEY, SMNVEV (reference sequence). V was clipped by 3 bases and J by 6 bases, with 15 bases between them. The CDR3 is 15 residues long. In DNA, the CDR3 is TGTGCCAGCAGTTTCAAGACGACCGAACGCAATGAGCAGTTCTTC. It specifies CASSFKTTERNEQFF.

The CDR3 spells CASSTGLDYRRNEQFF. For the CDR3, the DNA is TGTGCCAGCAGCACCGGACTGGACTACCGGCGGAATGAGCAGTTCTTC. The chain is built from TRBV5-4 and TRBJ2-1; a possible D gene is TRBD2 (6 bases). CDR3 length equals 16 residues. Germline V lookup: CDR1 SGHNT, CDR2 YYREEE (reference sequence). V lost 4 bases and J 7 bases, leaving 21 bases between the germline ends.

This clonotype was seen a few times. Sequence at one end of the junction differs from germline and may be a read error. The chain is built from TRBV6-1 and TRBJ2-7, with a tentative D call TRBD2 (7 bases). The CDR3 loop spans 14 amino acids. Germline CDR1 and CDR2: MNHNS and SASEGT. The CDR3 DNA sequence: TGTGCCAGCAGCTGGGGACCCGGGGGCGGGAGATGCCACTTC. It codes for CASSWGPGGGRCHF.

The chain employs TRBV11-2 and TRBJ2-3, with 7 nucleotides matching TRBD2. V shed 2 bases and J 0 bases; nucleotides not matched to a gene: 11. Germline V lookup: CDR1 SGHAT, CDR2 FQNNGV. The CDR3 runs 18 residues. The CDR3 bases are TGTGCCAGCAGCTTAAACCGCCCTAGCGGACTTAGCACAGATACGCAGTATTTT. Its translation is CASSLNRPSGLSTDTQYF.

The chain uses TRBV20-1 and TRBJ1-5, with TRBD1 matching 8 bases. This CDR3 has 16 residues. Per germline, CDR1 DFQATT and CDR2 SNEGSKA (reference sequence). J gave up 7 bases and V 5 bases, and 16 bases lay outside the gene matches. The CDR3 spells CSAELGQGSAVQPQHF. CDR3 in DNA: TGCAGTGCTGAGCTTGGACAGGGAAGTGCGGTGCAGCCCCAGCATTTT.

This clonotype appeared a few times. DNA of the CDR3: TGTGCCAGCAGCTTAGCCAGCGGGGTCTACGAGCAGTACTTC. Amino acids: CASSLASGVYEQYF. The genes are TRBV7-2 and TRBJ2-7, with TRBD2 identical over 7 bases. Unmatched junction bases numbered 2, after V lost 0 bases and J lost 3 bases. The CDR3 spans 14 residues. Germline values: CDR1 SGHTA, CDR2 FQGNSA.

This sequence joins TRBV3-1 and TRBJ2-3, with a weak D call TRBD1 (6 bases). Germline assignment: CDR1 LGHDT and CDR2 YNNKEL (reference sequence). Trimming cost V 8 bases and J 6 bases, with 12 bases left between them. This CDR3 has 12 amino acids. CDR3 region: CASEGVDDTQYF. The DNA for the CDR3 is TGTGCCAGCGAGGGGGTCGACGATACGCAGTATTTT.

This clonotype was seen a few times. The chain is built from TRBV7-2 and TRBJ1-5, with unresolved D. The germline V and J ends were trimmed by 0 bases and 7 bases, with 13 bases remaining between them. CDR1 and CDR2 (germline): SGHTA, FQGNSA. The CDR3 covers 15 residues. CDR3 amino acids: CASSLASRGGQPQHF. CDR3 in DNA: TGTGCCAGCAGCTTAGCGTCGCGGGGAGGACAGCCCCAGCATTTT.

CDR3: CASSVEGSTDTQYF. The DNA of the CDR3 is TGTGCCAGCAGCGTAGAGGGCTCCACAGATACGCAGTATTTT. The chain links TRBV9 to TRBJ2-3; D gene ambiguous. The V end lost 0 bases, the J end lost 2 bases, and 7 bases lay between the germline ends. Germline values: CDR1 SGDLS, CDR2 YYNGEE. This CDR3 is built from 14 residues.

The chain couples TRBV7-9 to TRBJ2-7; the D gene is possibly TRBD2 (6 bases). Germline V gene lookup returns CDR1 SEHNR and CDR2 FQNEAQ (reference sequence). V dropped 1 base and J dropped 6 bases, with 13 bases sitting between them. This CDR3 has 14 amino acids. CDR3 in amino acids: CASSLETGVGEQYF. DNA for the CDR3: TGTGCCAGCAGCTTAGAGACGGGAGTTGGCGAGCAGTACTTC.

The rearrangement links TRBV6-2 or TRBV6-3 to TRBJ2-1; 8 positions agree with TRBD2. V shed 4 bases and J 5 bases; nucleotides not matched to a gene: 16. Germline CDR1 is MNHEY and CDR2 is SVGEGT. The CDR3 consists of 18 residues. The CDR3 DNA reads TGTGCCAGCAGTTCAATCCGGGGGAGCGGGAGAGGGGACAATGAGCAGTTCTTC. It is translated as CASSSIRGSGRGDNEQFF.

This clonotype was observed a handful of times. The genes are TRBV28 and TRBJ2-7; D is unclear. CDR1 is MDHEN, CDR2 SYDVKM, per germline. V was clipped by 6 bases and J by 0 bases, with 6 bases between them. The CDR3 is 12 residues long. CDR3 region: CASRTASYEQYF. The CDR3 DNA follows: TGTGCCAGCAGGACGGCCTCCTACGAGCAGTACTTC.

The chain links TRBV2 to TRBJ2-1; D is ambiguous. Per the germline V gene, CDR1 is SNHLY and CDR2 is FYNNEI. The CDR3 is 14 residues long. Trimming pared 8 bases from V and 1 base from J, leaving 12 bases between. CDR3 DNA: TGTGCCAGCCAAGAGGCGCCATCCTACAATGAGCAGTTCTTC. Protein: CASQEAPSYNEQFF.

This clonotype was seen a handful of times. This chain connects TRBV20-1 to TRBJ1-1, with 7 bases that match TRBD1. This CDR3 has 14 amino acids. Trimming removed 4 bases from V and 1 base from J; junction bases left unmatched: 6. The germline CDR1 and CDR2 sequences are DFQATT and SNEGSKA (reference sequence). The CDR3 bases are TGCAGTGCTATTTCCGACAGGGAGAACACTGAAGCTTTCTTT. This translates into CSAISDRENTEAFF.

This clonotype was seen ten or more times. The chain has TRBV27 and TRBJ2-7; D gene unclear. V was cut by 0 bases and J by 6 bases, with 3 bases left in between. The CDR3 contains 11 residues. In germline, CDR1 is MNHEY, CDR2 SMNVEV (reference sequence). CDR3 coding DNA: TGTGCCAGCAGTTTATCTGGCGAGCAGTACTTC. This sequence encodes CASSLSGEQYF.

This clonotype was observed a single time. V gene TRBV5-4 combines with J gene TRBJ2-1; unclear D gene. The V end was cut by 2 bases, the J end by 5 bases, with 14 bases between. The CDR3 sequence is 15 residues long. Germline V gives CDR1 SGHNT, CDR2 YYREEE (reference sequence). CDR3 sequence reads: CASSFPGRPNNEQFF. The CDR3 DNA sequence: TGTGCCAGCAGCTTCCCGGGTCGTCCGAACAATGAGCAGTTCTTC.

V gene TRBV12-2 combines with J gene TRBJ1-5; the listed D gene, TRBD1, was not tested against the DNA. TRBV12-2 is a known pseudogene. The CDR3 sequence is 15 residues long. In DNA form, the CDR3 reads TGTGCAAGTCGGTCATCGGGACAGAACAATCAGCCCCAGCATTTT. Residues: CASRSSGQNNQPQHF.

This clonotype was picked up a small number of times. The V gene is TRBV14, the J gene TRBJ2-7; tentatively, D is TRBD2 (6 bases). CDR1 and CDR2 from the germline V gene are SGHDN and FVKESK. The germline V and J ends were trimmed by 6 bases and 5 bases, with 11 bases remaining between them. This CDR3 region has 12 residues. This CDR3 is CASRHGGHEQYF. CDR3 nucleotide sequence: TGTGCCAGCAGACATGGAGGGCACGAGCAGTACTTC.